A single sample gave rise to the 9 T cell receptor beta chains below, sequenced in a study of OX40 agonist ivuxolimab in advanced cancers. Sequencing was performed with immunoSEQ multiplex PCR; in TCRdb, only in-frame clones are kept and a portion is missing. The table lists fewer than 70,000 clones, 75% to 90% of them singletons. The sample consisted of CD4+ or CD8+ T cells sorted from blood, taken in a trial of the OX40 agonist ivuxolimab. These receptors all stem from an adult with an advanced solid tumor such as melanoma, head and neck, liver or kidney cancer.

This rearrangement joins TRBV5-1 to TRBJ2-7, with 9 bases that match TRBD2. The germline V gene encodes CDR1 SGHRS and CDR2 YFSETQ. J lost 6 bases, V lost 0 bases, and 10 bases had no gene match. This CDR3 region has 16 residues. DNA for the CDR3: TGCGCCAGCAGCTTGGAAATAGGGCGGGAGGGTCCCGAGCAGTACTTC. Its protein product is CASSLEIGREGPEQYF.

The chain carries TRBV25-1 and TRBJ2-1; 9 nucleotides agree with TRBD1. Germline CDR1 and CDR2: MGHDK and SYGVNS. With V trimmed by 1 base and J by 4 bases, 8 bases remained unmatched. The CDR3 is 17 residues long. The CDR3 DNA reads TGTGCCAGCAGTGAATCCGGGGGACAGGGACTTTACAATGAGCAGTTCTTC. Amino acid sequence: CASSESGGQGLYNEQFF.

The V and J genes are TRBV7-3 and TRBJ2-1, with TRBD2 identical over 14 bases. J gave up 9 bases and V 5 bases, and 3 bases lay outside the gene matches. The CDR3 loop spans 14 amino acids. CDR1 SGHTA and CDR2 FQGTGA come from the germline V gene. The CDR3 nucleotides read TGTGCCAGCAGCGTCGGACTAGCGGGAGGTGAGCAGTTCTTC. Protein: CASSVGLAGGEQFF.

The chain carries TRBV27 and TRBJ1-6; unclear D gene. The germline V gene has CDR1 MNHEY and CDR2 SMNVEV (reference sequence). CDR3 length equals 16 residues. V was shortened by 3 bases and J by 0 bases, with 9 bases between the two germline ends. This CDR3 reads CASSLRTSSYNSPLHF. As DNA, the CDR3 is TGTGCCAGCAGTTTGAGGACTAGCTCCTATAATTCACCCCTCCACTTT.

In DNA form, the CDR3 reads TGTGCCAGCAGTTACGCCGGGAGACGCTCCTACGAGCAGTACTTC. This encodes CASSYAGRRSYEQYF. V usage is TRBV6-5 and J usage is TRBJ2-7; D may be TRBD2 (6 bases). Trimming stripped 2 bases from V and 0 bases from J, with 11 bases between. This CDR3 comprises 15 residues. Germline CDR1 MNHEY, CDR2 SVGAGI.

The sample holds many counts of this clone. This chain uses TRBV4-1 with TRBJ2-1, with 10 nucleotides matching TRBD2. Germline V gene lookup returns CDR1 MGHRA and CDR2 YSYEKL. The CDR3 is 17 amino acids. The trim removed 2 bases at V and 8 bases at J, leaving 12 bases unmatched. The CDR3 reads CASSQSLPGLASDEQFF. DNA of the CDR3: TGCGCCAGCAGCCAATCCTTACCGGGACTAGCGAGCGATGAGCAGTTCTTC.

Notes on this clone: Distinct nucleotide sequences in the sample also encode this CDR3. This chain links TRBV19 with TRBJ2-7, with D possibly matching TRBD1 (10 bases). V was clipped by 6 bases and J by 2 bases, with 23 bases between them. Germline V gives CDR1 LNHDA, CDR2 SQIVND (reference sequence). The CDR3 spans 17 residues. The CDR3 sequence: CASSRRGGDRGTYEQYF. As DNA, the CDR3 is TGTGCCAGTAGCCGGCGGGGGGGGGACAGGGGAACCTACGAGCAGTACTTC.

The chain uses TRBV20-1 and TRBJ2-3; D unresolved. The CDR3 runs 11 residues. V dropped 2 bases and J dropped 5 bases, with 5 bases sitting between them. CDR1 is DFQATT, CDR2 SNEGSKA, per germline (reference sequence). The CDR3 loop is CSARKGDTQYF. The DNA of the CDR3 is TGCAGTGCTAGAAAGGGAGATACGCAGTATTTT.

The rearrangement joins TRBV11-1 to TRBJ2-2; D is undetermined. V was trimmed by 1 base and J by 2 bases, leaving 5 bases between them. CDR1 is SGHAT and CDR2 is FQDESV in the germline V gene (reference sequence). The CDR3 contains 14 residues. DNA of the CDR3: TGTGCCAGCAGCTTAGTTGAAAACACCGGGGAGCTGTTTTTT. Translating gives CASSLVENTGELFF.